A single sample gave rise to the 29 T cell receptor beta chains below, sequenced in a study of blood T cells in healthy people across ages. With a J-beta primer mix and a sample-barcoded 5' primer, a second PCR ran about 6 to 11 cycles. TCRdb independently ran MiXCR on the 5' RACE reads; one entry per CDR3 protein. The sample lists 1 million to 1.2 million distinct CDR3 sequences, about two fifths seen once, with roughly 14% in the top ten. The sequenced sample was blood. Receptors were obtained from a man between 18 and 35 years old in good health.

This sequence joins TRBV20-1 and TRBJ1-1, with D tentatively TRBD1 (5 bases). Trimming took 1 base from V and 3 from J, leaving 18 bases between them. The CDR3 loop spans 16 amino acids. Per the germline V gene, CDR1 is DFQATT and CDR2 is SNEGSKA (reference sequence). CDR3 protein: CSARVTLGARDTEAFF. Written as DNA, the CDR3 is TGCAGTGCTAGAGTCACACTTGGGGCGCGGGACACTGAAGCTTTCTTT.

For this clonotype: The germline gene is not matched at one end of the junction; a read error may be the cause. CDR3 loop: CAGSQGLGSNNEQFF. The CDR3 nucleotides are TGTGCCGGCAGCCAAGGTCTGGGTAGCAACAATGAGCAGTTCTTC. The chain has TRBV3-1 and TRBJ2-1, with D hard to call. The CDR3 length is 15 residues. Germline CDR1 reads LGHDT; CDR2 reads YNNKEL (reference sequence).

The CDR3: CASSQFQTTNEKLFF. CDR3 nucleotides: TGCGCCAGCAGCCAATTCCAAACAACTAATGAAAAACTGTTTTTT. The chain has TRBV4-3 and TRBJ1-4; D gene ambiguous. The ends were cut back, 2 bases at V and 0 bases at J, with 7 bases in the middle. The germline CDR1 and CDR2 sequences are LGHNA and YSLEER. The CDR3 extends over 15 amino acids.

This clonotype was seen many times. This chain links TRBV7-9 with TRBJ2-1; 8 positions match TRBD1. Per the germline V gene, CDR1 is SEHNR and CDR2 is FQNEAQ (reference sequence). The V gene end was trimmed by 5 bases and the J gene end by 2 bases; junction bases not matched to a gene: 2. This CDR3 is built from 14 residues. The CDR3 bases are TGTGCCAGCAGCCCGGACAGGGCCTACAATGAGCAGTTCTTC. Amino acid sequence: CASSPDRAYNEQFF.

This clonotype was picked up a small number of times. This rearrangement joins TRBV12-5 to TRBJ1-5; TRBD1 matches at 7 bases. The CDR3 is 15 residues long. J was trimmed by 7 bases and V by 1 base; bases with no gene match: 7. The germline gives CDR1 LGHNT, CDR2 FRNRAP. CDR3 protein: CASGLGQGRGQPQHF. The CDR3 coding sequence is TGTGCTAGTGGTTTGGGACAGGGAAGGGGACAGCCCCAGCATTTT.

The chain couples TRBV4-2 to TRBJ2-5; D is possibly TRBD1 (6 bases). The V and J ends lost 4 bases and 1 base respectively, with 19 bases between them. Germline V gene data show CDR1 as LGHNA and CDR2 as YNFKEQ. The CDR3 is 17 residues long. The CDR3 sequence: CASSPEPTGPIQETQYF. CDR3 sequence (DNA): TGTGCCAGCAGCCCGGAACCGACAGGCCCTATCCAAGAGACCCAGTACTTC.

This clonotype has just a few counts. The rearrangement joins TRBV11-2 to TRBJ1-4; D not resolved. Trimming removed 6 bases from V and 5 bases from J, with 16 bases in between. This CDR3 spans 15 amino acids. The germline V gene has CDR1 SGHAT and CDR2 FQNNGV. CDR3 amino acids: CASRDFGRGNEKLFF. As DNA, the CDR3 is TGTGCCAGCAGAGATTTTGGTCGTGGGAATGAAAAACTGTTTTTT.

The chain has TRBV5-1 and TRBJ2-3; tentatively, D is TRBD2 (5 bases). Germline V gene data show CDR1 as SGHRS and CDR2 as YFSETQ. This CDR3 spans 15 amino acids. V was clipped by 0 bases and J by 4 bases, with 12 bases between them. CDR3 bases: TGCGCCAGCAGCTTGGGGGTCGGGAATTCAGATACGCAGTATTTT. Protein product: CASSLGVGNSDTQYF.

The chain recombines TRBV20-1 with TRBJ1-2; D is possibly TRBD1 (5 bases). V shed 7 bases and J shed 5 bases, with 17 bases lying between them. The CDR3 has 13 residues. The germline V gene encodes CDR1 DFQATT and CDR2 SNEGSKA (reference sequence). CDR3 nucleotide sequence: TGCAGTGTTATACAGGATCTCCGGTATGGCTACACCTTC. This sequence encodes CSVIQDLRYGYTF.

This clonotype was counted a few times. The CDR3 here is CASSLSPPGRGGNEQYF. In DNA, the CDR3 is TGCGCCAGCAGCTTAAGCCCGCCGGGGAGGGGAGGCAATGAGCAGTACTTC. This rearrangement joins TRBV5-1 to TRBJ2-7, with TRBD2 matching over 7 bases. Germline V gene lookup returns CDR1 SGHRS and CDR2 YFSETQ. The CDR3 covers 17 residues. After removal of 2 bases from V and 7 bases from J, the junction contained 18 bases not matched to a gene. Looking up the rest from reference TRBV5-1 and TRBJ2-7 gives the full variable domain: KAGVTQTPRYLIKTRGQQVTLSCSPISGHRSVSWYQQTPGQGLQFLFEYFSETQRNKGNFPGRFSGRQFSNSRSEMNVSTLELGDSALYLCASSLSPPGRGGNEQYFGPGTRLTVT.

This clonotype was seen a handful of times. V gene TRBV18 combines with J gene TRBJ2-2; possible D gene TRBD2, 6 bases. The CDR3 is 15 amino acids. V shed 2 bases and J shed 2 bases, with 9 bases lying between them. Germline CDR1 KGHSH, CDR2 LQKENI. CDR3 nucleotides: TGTGCCAGCTCACCAGGAGGGTTCAACACCGGGGAGCTGTTTTTT. The encoded protein is CASSPGGFNTGELFF.

This clonotype turned up a few times. The chain links TRBV2 to TRBJ2-1, with TRBD2 identical over 9 bases. V shed 8 bases and J 8 bases; nucleotides not matched to a gene: 10. Germline V gene data show CDR1 as SNHLY and CDR2 as FYNNEI. The CDR3 totals 14 residues. The CDR3 region is CASGPGLASDEQFF. The CDR3 nucleotides read TGTGCCAGCGGTCCGGGACTAGCTTCCGATGAGCAGTTCTTC.

The rearrangement joins TRBV29-1 to TRBJ1-2; perhaps TRBD1 as D (5 bases). Germline V lookup: CDR1 SQVTM, CDR2 ANQGSEA. The ends were cut back, 4 bases at V and 6 bases at J, with 9 bases in the middle. The CDR3 is 11 residues long. The CDR3 DNA reads TGCAGCGTTGGTTTGGGGGATGGCTACACCTTC. This codes for CSVGLGDGYTF. The full variable domain, its missing parts supplied by reference TRBV29-1 and TRBJ1-2, is SAVISQKPSRDICQRGTSLTIQCQVDSQVTMMFWYRQQPGQSLTLIATANQGSEATYESGFVIDKFPISRPNLTFSTLTVSNMSPEDSSIYLCSVGLGDGYTFGSGTRLTVV.

The chain has TRBV18 and TRBJ2-7, with D uncertain. Germline lookup yields CDR1 KGHSH and CDR2 LQKENI. V was clipped by 2 bases and J by 0 bases, with 8 bases between them. This CDR3 has 14 amino acids. The CDR3, as DNA: TGTGCCAGCTCACCAACCGGAAACTCCTACGAGCAGTACTTC. Its protein product is CASSPTGNSYEQYF.

The chain has TRBV7-2 and TRBJ2-1; the D is unclear. CDR1 and CDR2 (germline): SGHTA, FQGNSA. CDR3 length: 15 amino acids. The ends were cut back, 1 base at V and 8 bases at J, with 15 bases in the middle. CDR3 sequence reads: CASSLDRADIDEQFF. The CDR3, as DNA: TGTGCCAGCAGCTTAGACCGGGCAGATATCGATGAGCAGTTCTTC.

This clonotype was picked up a small number of times. This sequence joins TRBV5-1 and TRBJ2-5, with 7 bases matching TRBD1. Looked up from germline, CDR1 is SGHRS and CDR2 is YFSETQ. Losses at the gene ends were 0 bases for V and 3 bases for J; bases not matched to a gene: 5. The length of the CDR3 is 15 residues. The CDR3 bases are TGCGCCAGCAGCTTGGCTACCGGGACAGAAGAGACCCAGTACTTC. Translated, it gives CASSLATGTEETQYF.

J is TRBJ2-1 and V is TRBV7-2; D remains unclear. The CDR3 extends over 14 amino acids. Trimming took off 6 bases at V and 0 bases at J, with 9 bases between the two ends. CDR1 SGHTA and CDR2 FQGNSA come from the germline V gene. In DNA form, the CDR3 reads TGTGCCAGCAGGTCGCAACTCTCCTACAATGAGCAGTTCTTC. Residues: CASRSQLSYNEQFF.

CDR3 coding DNA: TGTGCCAGCAGTTCCAACCTAAGACTAGCGGGGGGGCAGCACGAGCAGTACTTC. Protein sequence: CASSSNLRLAGGQHEQYF. The chain is built from TRBV12-3 or TRBV12-4 and TRBJ2-7; 14 nucleotides match TRBD2. The CDR3 has 18 residues. The V segment lost 4 bases and the J segment 5 bases; nucleotides outside the gene matches: 13.

This clonotype was picked up a small number of times. At one boundary the junction diverges from the germline segment, which might be a read error. The genes are TRBV27 and TRBJ2-1; TRBD1 might be the D (6 bases). The V gene's germline CDR1 is MNHEY and CDR2 SMNVEV (reference sequence). The CDR3 has 13 amino acids. CDR3 bases: TGTGCCGGCAGACAGGAGACATACAATGAGCAGTTCTTC. It specifies CAGRQETYNEQFF.

The genes are TRBV20-1 and TRBJ1-1; tentatively, D is TRBD1 (6 bases). The CDR3 length is 11 residues. Germline V gives CDR1 DFQATT, CDR2 SNEGSKA (reference sequence). The germline V and J ends were trimmed by 5 bases and 7 bases, with 11 bases remaining between them. CDR3 DNA: TGCAGTGCTTACAGGGAAGGTGAAGCTTTCTTT. Translated, it gives CSAYREGEAFF.

This clonotype showed up just once. This could be a read error, since a much larger clone is one nucleotide away. The chain links TRBV2 to TRBJ1-2; TRBD1 agrees at 9 bases. J lost 3 bases, V lost 7 bases, and 3 bases had no gene match. The germline gives CDR1 SNHLY, CDR2 FYNNEI. The CDR3 runs 13 residues. The CDR3 DNA reads TGTGCCAGCACGGACAGGGGCGACTATGGCTACACCTTC. Amino acids: CASTDRGDYGYTF.

V usage is TRBV24-1 and J usage is TRBJ2-5; D tentatively fits TRBD1 or TRBD2 (6 bases each). Trimming took 3 bases from V and 4 from J, leaving 23 bases between them. CDR3 length: 18 residues. CDR1 and CDR2 (germline): KGHDR, SFDVKD. CDR3 amino acids: CATSDPSPWGATAETQYF. Written as DNA, the CDR3 is TGTGCCACCAGTGATCCCTCTCCGTGGGGGGCTACCGCAGAGACCCAGTACTTC.

This chain joins TRBV11-2 and TRBJ2-1; no definite D call. The DNA end favors TRBJ2-7, so the J call may be wrong. This CDR3 comprises 15 residues. CDR1 and CDR2 from the germline V gene are SGHAT and FQNNGV. CDR3 in DNA: TGTGCCAGCAGCTTAGGCCAGTCTAGTTTCAATGAGCAGTACTTC. This sequence encodes CASSLGQSSFNEQYF.

This clonotype was counted a few times. The rearrangement links TRBV14 to TRBJ1-2; D may be TRBD1 (5 bases). The length of the CDR3 is 16 residues. V was cut by 1 base and J by 4 bases, with 16 bases left in between. Germline V gives CDR1 SGHDN, CDR2 FVKESK. CDR3: CASSQGWDPGFYGYTF. As DNA, the CDR3 is TGTGCCAGCAGCCAAGGCTGGGACCCTGGATTCTATGGCTACACCTTC.

This chain uses TRBV6-1 with TRBJ2-5; 7 bases agree with TRBD1. Gene TRBJ2-7 matches the end of the DNA better, so the J call may be wrong. The CDR3 runs to 13 residues. The germline V gene encodes CDR1 MNHNS and CDR2 SASEGT. CDR3 DNA sequence: TGTGCCAGCACTATGGGACAGTCGTACGAGCAGTACTTC. Residues: CASTMGQSYEQYF.

The chain is built from TRBV29-1 and TRBJ1-1, with D maybe TRBD1 (6 bases). Germline V gives CDR1 SQVTM, CDR2 ANQGSEA. V lost 4 bases, J lost 1 base, and 10 bases lay in between. The CDR3 spans 13 residues. CDR3 DNA sequence: TGCAGCGTTGGATGGACAGCGAACACTGAAGCTTTCTTT. Residues: CSVGWTANTEAFF.

This chain uses TRBV4-3 with TRBJ1-4, with D unresolved. There are 16 residues in the CDR3. Germline CDR1 LGHNA, CDR2 YSLEER. Between the trimmed V and J ends, which lost 0 bases and 14 bases, there was a span of 22 bases. CDR3 DNA: TGCGCCAGCAGCCAAGATCCGTGTCGGTTCCCTGTATGGCTGTTTTTT. Its translation: CASSQDPCRFPVWLFF.

This clonotype has a handful of counts. The V gene is TRBV27, the J gene TRBJ1-1; D not certain. CDR3 length equals 12 residues. CDR1 and CDR2 from the germline V gene are MNHEY and SMNVEV (reference sequence). Between the trimmed V and J ends, which lost 8 bases and 0 bases, there was a span of 7 bases. DNA of the CDR3: TGTGCCAGCGGGCGATTGAACACTGAAGCTTTCTTT. This translates into CASGRLNTEAFF.

This clonotype was picked up a small number of times. This chain links TRBV3-1 with TRBJ1-4, with TRBD1 matching over 7 bases. The CDR3 extends over 14 amino acids. The germline CDR1 and CDR2 sequences are LGHDT and YNNKEL (reference sequence). Germline trimming cut 6 bases from V and 4 bases from J; bases unmatched to any gene: 5. The CDR3 nucleotides read TGTGCCAGCAGACGACAGGGCCTTAATGAAAAACTGTTTTTT. It translates to CASRRQGLNEKLFF.